This T cell receptor beta chain is drawn from a study of vaccination and CD4 T cells after COVID-19. Documented treatment: approximately 9-day PBMC culture with coronavirus spike peptide pools or control peptides (ViraFEST assay). Sequencing of cultured CD4+ T cell DNA used the Oncomine TCR Beta short-read assay. TCRdb analysed the PCR reads with MiXCR anew, one entry per CDR3 protein. The repertoire holds 20,000 to 25,000 distinct CDR3 sequences, with about 56% as singletons. The CDR3 is 13 residues long. Germline lookup yields CDR1 SGHTA and CDR2 FQGNSA. V shed 5 bases, J shed 3 bases, and the junction held 2 bases outside the gene matches. In the case of this clonotype: Its antigen is currently unknown.

The sequencing input was CD4+ T cells from blood, cultured in vitro. The chain employs TRBV7-2 and TRBJ1-1; 8 bases fit TRBD1. This clonotype originated in a human donor who had recovered from COVID-19. The CDR3 nucleotides are TGTGCCAGCAGCACGACAGGGGACACTGAAGCTTTCTTT. Translation: CASSTTGDTEAFF.